One sample yielded the 27 T cell receptor beta chains listed below, sequenced in a study of blood T cell repertoires in COVID-19. The repertoire was sequenced with immunoSEQ multiplex PCR; TCRdb's copy has only in-frame clones and lacks some. The sample records 300,000 to 400,000 clones, roughly nine tenths being singletons. Sequencing was done on a sample of PBMCs or T cells enriched from blood (not recorded which). These TCRs come from a man aged 60-69 years who had recovered from COVID-19.

This rearrangement joins TRBV19 to TRBJ2-1; D may be TRBD2 (7 bases). Per germline, CDR1 LNHDA and CDR2 SQIVND (reference sequence). The CDR3 runs to 16 residues. V lost 1 base and J 7 bases, leaving 17 bases between the germline ends. The CDR3 reads CASSIASRGPQNEQFF. Written as DNA, the CDR3 is TGTGCCAGTAGTATAGCATCGCGGGGGCCCCAGAATGAGCAGTTCTTC. Supplemented by reference TRBV19 and TRBJ2-1, the full variable domain reads DGGITQSPKYLFRKEGQNVTLSCEQNLNHDAMYWYRQDPGQGLRLIYYSQIVNDFQKGDIAEGYSVSREKKESFPLTVTSAQKNPTAFYLCASSIASRGPQNEQFFGPGTRLTVL.

The chain uses TRBV5-1 and TRBJ1-4; D is ambiguous. The CDR3 runs to 17 residues. The V gene lost 1 base and the J gene lost 4 bases, with 17 bases spanning the gap. Germline loops: CDR1 SGHRS, CDR2 YFSETQ. The CDR3 spells CASSLMGPTSYNEKLFF. In nucleotides, the CDR3 is TGCGCCAGCAGCTTGATGGGCCCCACTTCCTATAATGAAAAACTGTTTTTT.

The rearrangement links TRBV9 to TRBJ2-7, with a tentative D call TRBD2 (6 bases). Trimming removed 2 bases from V and 4 bases from J, with 16 bases in between. The CDR3 has 15 residues. Looked up from germline, CDR1 is SGDLS and CDR2 is YYNGEE. CDR3 sequence reads: CASSVGGTPAYEQYF. The CDR3 coding sequence is TGTGCCAGCAGCGTCGGAGGGACCCCAGCTTACGAGCAGTACTTC.

This clone showed up just a few times. V usage is TRBV12-5 and J usage is TRBJ2-2; weak D call: TRBD2 (5 bases). This CDR3 has 14 residues. Trimming removed 7 bases from V and 3 bases from J, with 12 bases in between. Germline CDR1 LGHNT, CDR2 FRNRAP. CDR3 DNA: TGTGCTAGTGTCAGGCGGGCTTACACCGGGGAGCTGTTTTTT. This encodes CASVRRAYTGELFF.

This clone was seen a single time. V and J are TRBV19 and TRBJ1-1; 10 bases align to TRBD1. CDR1 LNHDA and CDR2 SQIVND come from the germline V gene (reference sequence). V dropped 4 bases and J dropped 4; count of bases not matched to a gene: 6. The CDR3 totals 15 residues. CDR3 nucleotide sequence: TGTGCCAGTAGTACCTCCGGGACAGGGGCCACTGAAGCTTTCTTT. This sequence encodes CASSTSGTGATEAFF.

The CDR3 DNA reads TGTGCCACCGGAGGACAGCGCTATGGCTACACCTTC. Residues: CATGGQRYGYTF. The chain has TRBV2 and TRBJ1-2; weak D call: TRBD1 (6 bases). The CDR3 covers 12 residues. In germline, CDR1 is SNHLY, CDR2 FYNNEI. With 10 bases removed from V and 4 bases from J, the gap between germline ends came to 13 bases. Full variable domain (remainder filled in from reference TRBV2 and TRBJ1-2): EPEVTQTPSHQVTQMGQEVILRCVPISNHLYFYWYRQILGQKVEFLVSFYNNEISEKSEIFDDQFSVERPDGSNFTLKIRSTKLEDSAMYFCATGGQRYGYTFGSGTRLTVV.

The V call is TRBV18, the J call TRBJ1-4; 7 nucleotides agree with TRBD1. The germline V gene has CDR1 KGHSH and CDR2 LQKENI. This CDR3 comprises 14 residues. J lost 4 bases, V lost 4 bases, and 3 bases had no gene match. The CDR3 nucleotides are TGTGCCAGCTCACAGACAGGGATTAATGAAAAACTGTTTTTT. It encodes CASSQTGINEKLFF.

In nucleotides, the CDR3 is TGTGCCAGCAGCTTATGGAGGCCGAACACTGAAGCTTTCTTT. This gives the protein CASSLWRPNTEAFF. The chain is built from TRBV7-6 and TRBJ1-1, with D unresolved. The V gene's germline CDR1 is SGHVS and CDR2 FNYEAQ. The CDR3 extends over 14 amino acids. V lost 2 bases and J lost 1, with 8 bases in between.

V usage is TRBV19 and J usage is TRBJ2-1; 8 nucleotides match TRBD2. V lost 4 bases, J lost 7 bases, and 9 bases stayed unmatched. Germline CDR1 LNHDA, CDR2 SQIVND (reference sequence). The CDR3 runs 15 residues. In DNA form, the CDR3 reads TGTGCCAGTAGTAGAAGCGGGAGTCTGGGGAATGAGCAGTTCTTC. Its translation is CASSRSGSLGNEQFF. Combining the CDR3 with reference TRBV19 and TRBJ2-1 gives the whole variable domain DGGITQSPKYLFRKEGQNVTLSCEQNLNHDAMYWYRQDPGQGLRLIYYSQIVNDFQKGDIAEGYSVSREKKESFPLTVTSAQKNPTAFYLCASSRSGSLGNEQFFGPGTRLTVL.

V and J are TRBV9 and TRBJ1-6; no clear D gene. This CDR3 spans 15 amino acids. The V gene's germline CDR1 is SGDLS and CDR2 YYNGEE. With 2 bases removed from V and 7 bases from J, the gap between germline ends came to 13 bases. Here the CDR3 reads CASSVMDAGNSPLHF. For the CDR3, the DNA is TGTGCCAGCAGCGTTATGGACGCGGGGAATTCACCCCTCCACTTT.

V usage is TRBV6-2 or TRBV6-3 and J usage is TRBJ2-7, with 7 bases that match TRBD1. This CDR3 is 16 amino acids long. The germline V gene encodes CDR1 MNHEY and CDR2 SVGEGT. The trim removed 0 bases at V and 3 bases at J, leaving 8 bases unmatched. DNA of the CDR3: TGTGCCAGCAGTTACTCGAAGATCCAGGGGGACTACGAGCAGTACTTC. Amino acids: CASSYSKIQGDYEQYF.

The V and J genes are TRBV14 and TRBJ2-7, with D unresolved. The CDR3 is made up of 13 amino acids. With 3 bases removed from V and 0 bases from J, the gap between germline ends came to 6 bases. CDR1 is SGHDN and CDR2 is FVKESK in the germline V gene. Here the CDR3 DNA reads TGTGCCAGCAGCCACGCTATCTCCTACGAGCAGTACTTC. Protein sequence: CASSHAISYEQYF. The entire variable domain, with the rest obtained from reference TRBV14 and TRBJ2-7, is as follows: EAGVTQFPSHSVIEKGQTVTLRCDPISGHDNLYWYRRVMGKEIKFLLHFVKESKQDESGMPNNRFLAERTGGTYSTLKVQPAELEDSGVYFCASSHAISYEQYFGPGTRLTVT.

The rearrangement links TRBV2 to TRBJ1-4, with 8 bases aligning to TRBD1. CDR3 length: 15 amino acids. Germline V gene data show CDR1 as SNHLY and CDR2 as FYNNEI. V trimming: 6 bases; J trimming: 5 bases; junction bases outside the gene matches: 8. In nucleotides, the CDR3 is TGTGCCAGCAGGATGACAGGGGCCCAAAATGAAAAACTGTTTTTT. It translates to CASRMTGAQNEKLFF.

J is TRBJ2-5 and V is TRBV9, with a weak D call TRBD1 (6 bases). This CDR3 contains 16 residues. Germline CDR1 and CDR2: SGDLS and YYNGEE. V shed 0 bases and J shed 6 bases, with 18 bases lying between them. DNA for the CDR3: TGTGCCAGCAGCGTAGGGGCAGGGGTGGATGTAAAGACCCAGTACTTC. The encoded protein is CASSVGAGVDVKTQYF.

The V and J genes are TRBV7-2 and TRBJ2-3; 9 bases match TRBD2. CDR3 length equals 15 residues. The germline V gene encodes CDR1 SGHTA and CDR2 FQGNSA. The junction had 4 bases not matched to a gene; V was cut back by 6 bases and J by 0 bases. The CDR3 bases are TGTGCCAGCAGTTTTAGCGGGGGTAGCACAGATACGCAGTATTTT. Its translation: CASSFSGGSTDTQYF. The complete variable domain, with remaining parts taken from reference TRBV7-2 and TRBJ2-3, reads GAGVSQSPSNKVTEKGKDVELRCDPISGHTALYWYRQSLGQGLEFLIYFQGNSAPDKSGLPSDRFSAERTGGSVSTLTIQRTQQEDSAVYLCASSFSGGSTDTQYFGPGTRLTVL.

The genes are TRBV9 and TRBJ1-6; perhaps TRBD1 as D (6 bases). CDR3 size: 17 residues. With 0 bases removed from V and 9 bases from J, the gap between germline ends came to 19 bases. Germline V gives CDR1 SGDLS, CDR2 YYNGEE. For the CDR3, the DNA is TGTGCCAGCAGCGTAGGGGGAGGGGGGACGTTCCTTTCACCCCTCCACTTT. Encoded protein: CASSVGGGGTFLSPLHF. Using reference TRBV9 and TRBJ1-6 for the parts outside the CDR3, the full variable domain is DSGVTQTPKHLITATGQRVTLRCSPRSGDLSVYWYQQSLDQGLQFLIQYYNGEERAKGNILERFSAQQFPDLHSELNLSSLELGDSALYFCASSVGGGGTFLSPLHFGNGTRLTVT.

This chain links TRBV5-1 with TRBJ2-1, with 7 positions matching TRBD2. Germline CDR1 and CDR2: SGHRS and YFSETQ. This CDR3 spans 16 amino acids. V dropped 6 bases and J dropped 2; count of bases not matched to a gene: 11. CDR3 protein: CASMDLAAGPYNEQFF. In DNA form, the CDR3 reads TGCGCCAGCATGGATCTAGCGGCTGGGCCCTACAATGAGCAGTTCTTC.

The chain carries TRBV6-6 and TRBJ1-5, with TRBD1 identical over 10 bases. Germline CDR1 MNHNY, CDR2 SVGAGI (reference sequence). The V and J ends lost 5 bases and 2 bases, in that order; junction bases with no gene match: 6. The CDR3 is 16 residues long. The CDR3 nucleotides read TGTGCCAGCAGTCGACGACAGGGGGCAGGCAATCAGCCCCAGCATTTT. Translated: CASSRRQGAGNQPQHF.

The V call is TRBV19, the J call TRBJ1-2, with TRBD1 matching over 8 bases. V was pared by 6 bases and J by 0 bases, with 6 bases of the junction left unmatched. Looked up from germline, CDR1 is LNHDA and CDR2 is SQIVND (reference sequence). This CDR3 is built from 15 residues. The CDR3 sequence is CASRGDRLANYGYTF. Written as DNA, the CDR3 is TGTGCCAGTAGGGGGGACAGGCTCGCTAACTATGGCTACACCTTC.

The V gene is TRBV7-6, the J gene TRBJ2-1, with a weak D call TRBD2 (7 bases). The CDR3 sequence is 14 residues long. Germline V CDR1 and CDR2: SGHVS, FNYEAQ. Trimming pared 3 bases from V and 4 bases from J, leaving 10 bases between. This CDR3 is CASSLRGQYNEQFF. The CDR3 DNA reads as TGTGCCAGCAGCTTGCGGGGGCAATACAATGAGCAGTTCTTC. The full variable domain, rest sourced from reference TRBV7-6 and TRBJ2-1, is GAGVSQSPRYKVTKRGQDVALRCDPISGHVSLYWYRQALGQGPEFLTYFNYEAQQDKSGLPNDRFSAERPEGSISTLTIQRTEQRDSAMYRCASSLRGQYNEQFFGPGTRLTVL.

The genes are TRBV7-2 and TRBJ2-1, with 7 bases matching TRBD2. The CDR3 has 17 residues. Germline V gives CDR1 SGHTA, CDR2 FQGNSA. J lost 3 bases, V lost 1 base, and 9 bases had no gene match. The CDR3 here is CASSLGGGGKSYNEQFF. The CDR3, as DNA: TGTGCCAGCAGCTTAGGGGGGGGAGGGAAGAGCTACAATGAGCAGTTCTTC. Complete variable domain (other parts from reference TRBV7-2 and TRBJ2-1): GAGVSQSPSNKVTEKGKDVELRCDPISGHTALYWYRQSLGQGLEFLIYFQGNSAPDKSGLPSDRFSAERTGGSVSTLTIQRTQQEDSAVYLCASSLGGGGKSYNEQFFGPGTRLTVL.

The chain has TRBV6-2 or TRBV6-3 and TRBJ2-7, with 7 bases lining up with TRBD1. The V segment lost 2 bases and the J segment 7 bases; nucleotides outside the gene matches: 14. Looked up from germline, CDR1 is MNHEY and CDR2 is SVGEGT. The CDR3 is made up of 16 amino acids. The CDR3 loop is CASSYAGWTGPGEQYF. The DNA for the CDR3 is TGTGCCAGCAGTTACGCCGGCTGGACAGGCCCGGGGGAGCAGTACTTC.

CDR3 DNA sequence: TGTGCCAGTAGTATCTTAGGGGGGGCCTACAATGAGCAGTTCTTC. It encodes CASSILGGAYNEQFF. The chain employs TRBV19 and TRBJ2-1; tentatively, D is TRBD2 (7 bases). Germline lookup yields CDR1 LNHDA and CDR2 SQIVND (reference sequence). The CDR3 spans 15 residues. The V gene lost 3 bases and the J gene lost 2 bases, with 11 bases spanning the gap.

The chain couples TRBV4-2 to TRBJ2-5; 8 positions match TRBD2. Germline V gives CDR1 LGHNA, CDR2 YNFKEQ. The CDR3 runs 15 residues. Trimming removed 0 bases from V and 6 bases from J; junction bases left unmatched: 6. The CDR3 is CASSQDGREGKTQYF. CDR3 sequence (DNA): TGTGCCAGCAGCCAAGACGGCCGGGAGGGGAAGACCCAGTACTTC.

V is TRBV7-9 and J is TRBJ1-1; 7 bases map to TRBD1. V was pared by 1 base and J by 7 bases, with 6 bases of the junction left unmatched. The germline gives CDR1 SEHNR, CDR2 FQNEAQ (reference sequence). This CDR3 has 14 residues. Written as DNA, the CDR3 is TGTGCCAGCAGCTTAGTGGGACAGACCTATGAAGCTTTCTTT. Its translation is CASSLVGQTYEAFF.

The chain links TRBV24-1 to TRBJ2-1, with D possibly being TRBD1 (6 bases). Germline CDR1 is KGHDR and CDR2 is SFDVKD. V lost 4 bases, J lost 6 bases, and 12 bases lay in between. The CDR3 length is 14 residues. The CDR3 reads CATSDHREVNEQFF. The CDR3 DNA follows: TGTGCCACCAGTGACCACAGGGAAGTCAATGAGCAGTTCTTC.

For the CDR3, the DNA is TGTGCCAGCAATCTACAGGGACGCCGCGAGGGGACCCAGTACTTC. Amino acids: CASNLQGRREGTQYF. This sequence joins TRBV2 and TRBJ2-5; D may be TRBD1 (6 bases). This CDR3 has 15 amino acids. Trimming took 7 bases from V and 7 from J, leaving 22 bases between them. Germline-derived CDR1 and CDR2 are SNHLY and FYNNEI.